This T cell receptor beta chain was recorded in a study of early T cells in non-severe SARS-CoV-2 infection. This clonotype was seen ten or more times. The CDR3 loop spans 14 amino acids. The germline V gene has CDR1 KGHSH and CDR2 LQKENI. V lost 1 base, J lost 5 bases, and 8 bases lay in between. The library protocol tagged individual cDNA molecules with unique molecular identifiers. MiXCR was run by TCRdb on the 5' RACE reads, yielding one entry per CDR3 protein. The repertoire consists of some 71,000 distinct CDR3 sequences, with roughly 10% occurring once and the leading ten covering around a sixth.

This receptor was identified in an adult who was a healthcare worker with PCR-confirmed SARS-CoV-2 infection or an uninfected control (not recorded which). The specimen comprised whole blood, sampled at baseline. The rearrangement links TRBV18 to TRBJ1-4; D is uncertain. The CDR3 DNA reads as TGTGCCAGCTCACCACGGCGGGGAAATGAAAAACTGTTTTTT. Translating it yields CASSPRRGNEKLFF. Variable domain in full (rest from reference TRBV18 and TRBJ1-4): NAGVMQNPRHLVRRRGQEARLRCSPMKGHSHVYWYRQLPEEGLKFMVYLQKENIIDESGMPKERFSAEFPKEGPSILRIQQVVRGDSAAYFCASSPRRGNEKLFFGSGTQLSVL.